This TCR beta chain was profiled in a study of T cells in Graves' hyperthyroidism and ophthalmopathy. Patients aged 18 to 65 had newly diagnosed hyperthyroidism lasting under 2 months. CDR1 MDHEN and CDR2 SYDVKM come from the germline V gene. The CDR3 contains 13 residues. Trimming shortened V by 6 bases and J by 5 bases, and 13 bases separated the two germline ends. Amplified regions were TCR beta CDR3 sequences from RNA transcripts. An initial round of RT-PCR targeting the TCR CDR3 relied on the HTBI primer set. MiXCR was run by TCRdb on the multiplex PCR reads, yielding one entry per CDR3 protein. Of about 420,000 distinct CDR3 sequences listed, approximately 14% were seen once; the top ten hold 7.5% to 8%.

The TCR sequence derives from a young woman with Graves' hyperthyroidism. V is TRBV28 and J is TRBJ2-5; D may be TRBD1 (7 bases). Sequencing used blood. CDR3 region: CASRYAGGETQYF. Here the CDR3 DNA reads TGTGCCAGCAGATACGCAGGGGGGGAGACCCAGTACTTC.